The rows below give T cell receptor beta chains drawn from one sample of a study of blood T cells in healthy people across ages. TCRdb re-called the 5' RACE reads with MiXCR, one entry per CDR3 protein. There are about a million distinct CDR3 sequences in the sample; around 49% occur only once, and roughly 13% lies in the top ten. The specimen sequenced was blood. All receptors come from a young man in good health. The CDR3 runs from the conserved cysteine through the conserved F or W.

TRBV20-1 CSAGRGKVTEAFF
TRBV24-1 CATSDPGQSPEKLFF
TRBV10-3 CATETGTSGEITDTQYF
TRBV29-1 CSVGGAMSYEQYF
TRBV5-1 CASSNTGTNEKLFF
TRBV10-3 CAISGGGPYEQYF
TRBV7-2 CASNQSGLTYNEQFF
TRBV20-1 CSARTMGTGSNQPQHF
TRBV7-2 CASSLEGGFTEAFF
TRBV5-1 CASSGTETYGYTF
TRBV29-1 CSVQPSVRPEETQYF
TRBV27 CASSLLGQYNYGYTF
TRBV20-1 CSAPRNSYEQYF
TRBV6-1 CASSKRGALTDTQYF
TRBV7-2 CASSDYPSSYNEQFF
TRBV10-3 CAISDPGRGNQETQYF
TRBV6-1 CASNTYSNQPQHF
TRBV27 CASSTGTGGVTVAKNIQYF
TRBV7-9 CASSSTGETSGANVLTF
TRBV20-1 CSARMGSYNSPLHF
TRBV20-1 CSAPRRNTGELFF
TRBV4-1 CASSRLAGVYYEQYF
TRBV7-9 CASSAPELLAGGFYNEQFF
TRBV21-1 CASSKGAGQGATCSTDTQYF
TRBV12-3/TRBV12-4 CASRLLSGGADTQYF
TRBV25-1 CASSGGSNYGYTF
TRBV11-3 CASSQPGARGSYEQYF
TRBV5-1 CASSLSGVYSYEQYF
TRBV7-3 CASRSNDGDGYTF
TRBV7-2 CASSHRDRGLSETQYF
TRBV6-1 CASSGRRTGTYNEQFF
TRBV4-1 CASSQGQGAYTEAFF
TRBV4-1 CASNQGLRSQFF
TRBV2 CASKLDGGQQYF
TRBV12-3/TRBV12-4 CATAEGVVNEQFF
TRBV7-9 CASSLGRGANSPLHF
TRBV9 CASSVASSVPTDTQYF